One sample yielded the 31 T cell receptor beta chains listed below, sequenced in a study of identical twins. MiXCR was run by TCRdb on the 5' RACE reads, yielding one entry per CDR3 protein. The sample holds some 330,000 distinct CDR3 sequences; roughly 9% are singletons and the top ten take about 8.1%. The specimen was naive T cells sorted from blood. All receptors come from a woman aged 45-65 years in good health.

The table lists this clonotype with many counts. The chain combines TRBV20-1 with TRBJ2-6; D is undetermined. V lost 1 base and J lost 4, with 8 bases in between. Per the germline V gene, CDR1 is DFQATT and CDR2 is SNEGSKA (reference sequence). The CDR3 has 14 amino acids. CDR3 sequence (DNA): TGCAGTGCTAGAGTAGGTGTAGGGGCCAACGTCCTGACTTTC. Translated, it gives CSARVGVGANVLTF.

The chain employs TRBV19 and TRBJ1-1; 7 positions agree with TRBD1. CDR1 and CDR2 (germline): LNHDA, SQIVND (reference sequence). The CDR3 length is 15 residues. V shed 5 bases and J 1 base; nucleotides not matched to a gene: 7. CDR3 nucleotide sequence: TGTGCCAGTAGTTCAGGACGGACAGGGAACACTGAAGCTTTCTTT. As protein: CASSSGRTGNTEAFF. The full variable domain, in which reference TRBV19 and TRBJ1-1 provide the parts outside the CDR3, is DGGITQSPKYLFRKEGQNVTLSCEQNLNHDAMYWYRQDPGQGLRLIYYSQIVNDFQKGDIAEGYSVSREKKESFPLTVTSAQKNPTAFYLCASSSGRTGNTEAFFGQGTRLTVV.

The chain combines TRBV6-5 with TRBJ2-2; D call uncertain. Germline V lookup: CDR1 MNHEY, CDR2 SVGAGI. The V end was cut by 8 bases, the J end by 2 bases, with 3 bases between. The CDR3 is 11 amino acids. CDR3 sequence: CASYNTGELFF. DNA of the CDR3: TGTGCCAGCTACAACACCGGGGAGCTGTTTTTT.

This clonotype showed up many times. The V call is TRBV11-3, the J call TRBJ1-1; D unresolved. The germline CDR1 and CDR2 sequences are SGHNT and YENEEA. This CDR3 comprises 11 residues. The V end was cut by 3 bases, the J end by 11 bases, with 10 bases between. The CDR3, as DNA: TGTGCCAGCAGCTTCGCCCGACGGGCTTTCTTT. Protein product: CASSFARRAFF.

In this sample, this clonotype turned up a few times. The chain links TRBV9 to TRBJ2-2, with 8 bases fitting TRBD2. The CDR3 has 16 amino acids. The V gene end was trimmed by 3 bases and the J gene end by 9 bases; junction bases not matched to a gene: 13. From germline, CDR1 is SGDLS and CDR2 YYNGEE. CDR3 nucleotide sequence: TGTGCCAGCAGCGAGACCGGGACTAGTGCGTCCCGGGAGCTGTTTTTT. Protein product: CASSETGTSASRELFF.

This clonotype has a count of ten or more. V is TRBV19 and J is TRBJ2-1; 8 bases match TRBD1. From germline, CDR1 is LNHDA and CDR2 SQIVND (reference sequence). The CDR3 loop spans 15 amino acids. V shed 7 bases and J 4 bases; nucleotides not matched to a gene: 9. CDR3 in DNA: TGTGCCAGTAACGCCAGGGGGCCCCCATACAATGAGCAGTTCTTC. Translated, it gives CASNARGPPYNEQFF.

Note on this clonotype: Just one base apart from a much larger clone, this may be a read error. The chain recombines TRBV20-1 with TRBJ2-5; D is perhaps TRBD1 (5 bases). The CDR3 has 13 residues. Germline lookup yields CDR1 DFQATT and CDR2 SNEGSKA (reference sequence). Trimming pared 4 bases from V and 1 base from J, leaving 10 bases between. This CDR3 reads CSAKEGAQETQYF. In DNA form, the CDR3 reads TGCAGTGCTAAAGAAGGGGCCCAAGAGACCCAGTACTTC.

In its sample, this clonotype was seen many times. The chain uses TRBV20-1 and TRBJ2-1; D is uncertain. There are 13 residues in the CDR3. The V gene's germline CDR1 is DFQATT and CDR2 SNEGSKA (reference sequence). V shed 1 base and J shed 13 bases, with 17 bases lying between them. CDR3 coding DNA: TGCAGTGCTAGAGCTGGTTTTGGGCTAGACCAGTTCTTC. Protein sequence: CSARAGFGLDQFF.

In this sample, this clonotype turned up a few times. The chain employs TRBV3-1 and TRBJ1-1; D unclear. The length of the CDR3 is 14 residues. Between the trimmed V and J ends, which lost 0 bases and 3 bases, there was a span of 8 bases. The germline CDR1 and CDR2 sequences are LGHDT and YNNKEL (reference sequence). As DNA, the CDR3 is TGTGCCAGCAGCCAAGATGGGAGCTACACTGAAGCTTTCTTT. Protein: CASSQDGSYTEAFF.

There are many counts of this clonotype. This chain connects TRBV4-1 to TRBJ2-3; 9 nucleotides line up with TRBD2. Trimming cost V 4 bases and J 3 bases; bases outside gene matches: 11. The CDR3 consists of 17 residues. Looked up from germline, CDR1 is MGHRA and CDR2 is YSYEKL. CDR3: CASSRGGREGRTDTQYF. CDR3 bases: TGCGCCAGCAGCCGTGGGGGGCGGGAGGGCCGAACAGATACGCAGTATTTT.

This clonotype was observed at least ten times. The V gene is TRBV5-1, the J gene TRBJ2-1; D not certain. This CDR3 is built from 13 residues. Germline V gene lookup returns CDR1 SGHRS and CDR2 YFSETQ. Trimming took off 3 bases at V and 3 bases at J, with 7 bases between the two ends. This CDR3 is CASSYVSYNEQFF. The DNA of the CDR3 is TGCGCCAGCAGCTATGTGAGCTACAATGAGCAGTTCTTC. Full variable domain (outside the CDR3, taken from reference TRBV5-1 and TRBJ2-1): KAGVTQTPRYLIKTRGQQVTLSCSPISGHRSVSWYQQTPGQGLQFLFEYFSETQRNKGNFPGRFSGRQFSNSRSEMNVSTLELGDSALYLCASSYVSYNEQFFGPGTRLTVL.

This clonotype appeared a few times. V and J are TRBV10-3 and TRBJ1-2; D uncertain. Germline V CDR1 and CDR2: ENHRY, SYGVKD. Trimming left V 3 bases short and J 7 bases short, with 9 bases between. The CDR3 totals 12 residues. CDR3 sequence reads: CAISDDGLGYTF. The CDR3 nucleotides read TGTGCCATCAGTGATGATGGCCTTGGCTACACCTTC.

V and J are TRBV28 and TRBJ2-1; D gene uncertain. The CDR3 has 14 amino acids. Trimming stripped 3 bases from V and 1 base from J, with 7 bases between. Germline values: CDR1 MDHEN, CDR2 SYDVKM. Here the CDR3 DNA reads TGTGCCAGCAGTTTCCACCAATCCTACAATGAGCAGTTCTTC. The encoded protein is CASSFHQSYNEQFF.

This clonotype has just a few counts. The chain links TRBV10-3 to TRBJ2-1, with TRBD2 matching 10 bases. Looked up from germline, CDR1 is ENHRY and CDR2 is SYGVKD. V was clipped by 7 bases and J by 8 bases; unmatched bases: 14. This CDR3 is 16 amino acids long. Here the CDR3 DNA reads TGTGCCATCACCGACGGGGATAGCGGGAGGAGGTATGAGCAGTTCTTC. It translates to CAITDGDSGRRYEQFF.

This clonotype was detected a few times. The chain links TRBV20-1 to TRBJ2-5; no definite D call. Between the trimmed V and J ends, which lost 0 bases and 2 bases, there was a span of 13 bases. The V gene's germline CDR1 is DFQATT and CDR2 SNEGSKA (reference sequence). This CDR3 spans 15 amino acids. The CDR3 loop is CSARDLSAAQETQYF. The CDR3 DNA sequence: TGCAGTGCTAGAGATCTCTCGGCGGCACAAGAGACCCAGTACTTC.

V gene TRBV4-2 combines with J gene TRBJ2-2, with D possibly TRBD2 on 6 matching bases. This CDR3 contains 17 residues. V was shortened by 4 bases and J by 4 bases, with 19 bases between the two germline ends. The V gene's germline CDR1 is LGHNA and CDR2 YNFKEQ. The DNA of the CDR3 is TGTGCCAGCAGCCCCAAGGTGGGGGGAGTCGGCACCGGGGAGCTGTTTTTT. The encoded protein is CASSPKVGGVGTGELFF.

J is TRBJ2-1 and V is TRBV7-2; 12 bases are a match to TRBD2. Unmatched junction bases numbered 7, after V lost 4 bases and J lost 15 bases. In germline, CDR1 is SGHTA, CDR2 FQGNSA. This CDR3 has 13 residues. As DNA, the CDR3 is TGTGCCAGCAGCTCCGGGACTAGCGGGTCTCGGTTCTTC. The encoded protein is CASSSGTSGSRFF. Full variable domain (remainder filled in from reference TRBV7-2 and TRBJ2-1): GAGVSQSPSNKVTEKGKDVELRCDPISGHTALYWYRQSLGQGLEFLIYFQGNSAPDKSGLPSDRFSAERTGGSVSTLTIQRTQQEDSAVYLCASSSGTSGSRFFGPGTRLTVL.

This clonotype was observed a handful of times. The chain recombines TRBV6-5 with TRBJ2-3; D perhaps matches TRBD2 (7 bases). Looked up from germline, CDR1 is MNHEY and CDR2 is SVGAGI. V lost 7 bases to trimming and J lost 3 bases, with 8 bases between them. The CDR3 totals 12 residues. DNA for the CDR3: TGTGCCAGCAAGGGGGGGACAGATACGCAGTATTTT. Translating it yields CASKGGTDTQYF.

This clonotype was detected a few times. This chain joins TRBV20-1 and TRBJ2-6; unclear D gene. The germline CDR1 and CDR2 sequences are DFQATT and SNEGSKA (reference sequence). This CDR3 is built from 12 residues. Trimming removed 5 bases from V and 1 base from J, with 3 bases in between. The CDR3 is CSAQSGANVLTF. For the CDR3, the DNA is TGCAGTGCTCAATCTGGGGCCAACGTCCTGACTTTC.

This chain connects TRBV5-1 to TRBJ2-7; a weak D match, TRBD2 (5 bases). This CDR3 has 13 amino acids. V lost 4 bases and J lost 2, with 10 bases in between. Germline V gene data show CDR1 as SGHRS and CDR2 as YFSETQ. CDR3 DNA sequence: TGCGCCAGCAGCACAAATAGCGCCTACGAGCAGTACTTC. It yields the protein CASSTNSAYEQYF.

This clonotype was counted between two and nine times. The chain combines TRBV5-1 with TRBJ2-7; possibly TRBD1 or TRBD2 for D (7 bases each). CDR3 length: 13 amino acids. In germline, CDR1 is SGHRS, CDR2 YFSETQ. The CDR3 DNA sequence: TGCGCTCTGGAAGGGAGGGAGGGGGCCGAGCAGTACGTC. Protein product: CALEGREGAEQYV.

This clonotype was counted only a few times. The chain couples TRBV4-1 to TRBJ2-4; the D gene is possibly TRBD1 (5 bases). The germline CDR1 and CDR2 sequences are MGHRA and YSYEKL. V lost 2 bases, J lost 3 bases, and 14 bases lay in between. CDR3 length equals 16 residues. CDR3 amino acids: CASSQLITGGKNIQYF. The DNA for the CDR3 is TGCGCCAGCAGCCAACTGATTACAGGTGGCAAAAACATTCAGTACTTC.

There are a few counts of this clonotype. The chain joins TRBV6-5 to TRBJ2-2; possibly TRBD1 for D (6 bases). The V gene lost 7 bases and the J gene lost 3 bases, with 12 bases spanning the gap. Germline values: CDR1 MNHEY, CDR2 SVGAGI. This CDR3 region has 14 residues. The CDR3 DNA follows: TGTGCCAGCAACAACGAGGGGGACACCGGGGAGCTGTTTTTT. Translation: CASNNEGDTGELFF.

This clonotype was seen at least ten times. The chain carries TRBV3-1 and TRBJ2-1, with no clear D. V was shortened by 4 bases and J by 8 bases, with 9 bases between the two germline ends. The germline V gene has CDR1 LGHDT and CDR2 YNNKEL (reference sequence). This CDR3 has 12 residues. CDR3 DNA sequence: TGTGCCAGCAGCCGCCGCACGGATGAGCAGTTCTTC. This encodes CASSRRTDEQFF.

This clonotype was seen repeatedly, ten times or more. The genes are TRBV6-6 and TRBJ2-5; D remains ambiguous. The V end lost 5 bases, the J end lost 2 bases, and 12 bases lay between the germline ends. Germline assignment: CDR1 MNHNY and CDR2 SVGAGI (reference sequence). CDR3 length: 14 residues. CDR3 in DNA: TGTGCCAGCAGTAGATCGGGCCAACAAGAGACCCAGTACTTC. This codes for CASSRSGQQETQYF.

This clonotype was recorded many times. The chain combines TRBV5-1 with TRBJ2-5; unclear D gene. V dropped 1 base and J dropped 5 bases, with 15 bases sitting between them. The CDR3 covers 15 residues. In germline, CDR1 is SGHRS, CDR2 YFSETQ. The CDR3 loop reads CASSLHLAAAETQYF. DNA for the CDR3: TGCGCCAGCAGCTTGCATTTAGCCGCGGCGGAGACCCAGTACTTC.

This clonotype was recorded at least ten times. V and J are TRBV4-2 and TRBJ2-3, with D unclear. In germline, CDR1 is LGHNA, CDR2 YNFKEQ. The V and J ends lost 6 bases and 6 bases respectively, with 7 bases between them. The CDR3 sequence is 11 residues long. For the CDR3, the DNA is TGTGCCAGCAGGGATTCTGATACGCAGTATTTT. It codes for CASRDSDTQYF.

This clonotype appeared a few times. The rearrangement joins TRBV12-3 or TRBV12-4 to TRBJ2-7, with D possibly being TRBD2 (7 bases). The V end lost 3 bases, the J end lost 4 bases, and 13 bases lay between the germline ends. CDR3 size: 14 residues. Written as DNA, the CDR3 is TGTGCCAGCAGTTTTGGGGGGGCTTCATACGAGCAGTACGTC. This encodes CASSFGGASYEQYV.

This chain links TRBV5-1 with TRBJ2-2, with D tentatively TRBD2 (5 bases). The V gene's germline CDR1 is SGHRS and CDR2 YFSETQ. V lost 3 bases to trimming and J lost 10 bases, with 16 bases between them. The CDR3 loop spans 14 amino acids. For the CDR3, the DNA is TGCGCCAGCAGCTCTTGGACTGCCCTTGAGGAGCTGTTTTTT. The encoded protein is CASSSWTALEELFF.

This rearrangement joins TRBV5-1 to TRBJ2-6; D is perhaps TRBD1 or TRBD2 (5 bases each). Germline CDR1 SGHRS, CDR2 YFSETQ. V was shortened by 3 bases and J by 0 bases, with 13 bases between the two germline ends. This CDR3 is 17 amino acids long. The CDR3 DNA reads TGCGCCAGCAGCTCGATGGGGACCGCCTCTGGGGCCAACGTCCTGACTTTC. Translated: CASSSMGTASGANVLTF.

Details on this clonotype: Given a much more abundant clone one base away, this may be a read error. V gene TRBV5-6 combines with J gene TRBJ2-2; TRBD2 is a possible D gene (5 bases). This CDR3 spans 13 amino acids. Germline assignment: CDR1 SGHDT and CDR2 YYEEEE. Between the trimmed V and J ends, which lost 7 bases and 6 bases, there was a span of 13 bases. CDR3 region: CASGFAGSGELFF. CDR3 DNA: TGTGCCAGCGGATTCGCGGGTTCCGGGGAGCTGTTTTTT.